This record looks at one TCR beta chain sequence and its context. What it binds is unknown. The data originate from a study of post-analysis software for immune sequencing data. The wider study: Progressive-relapsing, secondary progressive and relapsing-remitting multiple sclerosis were among the disease courses included. General observations from the study: Significantly lower normalized Chao1 diversity was seen in multiple sclerosis patients than in controls. Patients had higher frequencies than controls of a few TRBV segments, including TRBV5-6, TRBV5-1 and TRBV20-1. Strong co-clustering by F measure linked samples that shared a preparation batch.

This CDR3 contains 15 residues. The V gene's germline CDR1 is DFQATT and CDR2 SNEGSKA (reference sequence). V gave up 2 bases and J gave up 1 base; unmatched junction bases: 5. Prepared libraries of TCR beta cDNA carried unique molecular identifiers. Between about 0.95 and 11 million T cells gave rise to 500,000 to 650,000 cDNA molecules. Via MiXCR, TCRdb re-called the PCR reads, giving one row per CDR3 protein. The table lists about 400,000 distinct CDR3 sequences, approximately 38% of them singletons. The chain is built from TRBV20-1 and TRBJ2-1; 7 bases agree with TRBD2. The sequence was collected from a girl aged 5 to 17 with multiple sclerosis. Source material: blood. The CDR3 nucleotides read TGCAGTGCTAGATCCGATAGCGGGTCCTACAATGAGCAGTTCTTC. Translating gives CSARSDSGSYNEQFF.